These 24 T cell receptor beta chains were sequenced from one sample in a study of blood T cell repertoires in COVID-19. The table came from immunoSEQ multiplex PCR; TCRdb's copy has only in-frame clones and leaves some out. Among 30,000 to 40,000 clones listed, over 90% were seen once. Input material: peripheral blood. These receptors originate from a human donor in a cohort sampled during active COVID-19.

The genes are TRBV18 and TRBJ1-1; the D gene is possibly TRBD1 (6 bases). Per the germline V gene, CDR1 is KGHSH and CDR2 is LQKENI. Trimming left V 5 bases short and J 6 bases short, with 13 bases between. The CDR3 is 13 amino acids. CDR3 coding DNA: TGTGCCAGCTCAACAGGGAGAGGGTCTGAAGCTTTCTTT. Translating gives CASSTGRGSEAFF.

The chain couples TRBV11-3 to TRBJ2-7, with 8 bases lining up with TRBD1. Germline-derived CDR1 and CDR2 are SGHNT and YENEEA. The CDR3 runs 14 residues. Germline trimming cut 5 bases from V and 5 bases from J; bases unmatched to any gene: 8. CDR3 residues: CASSPWTGSDEQYF. Written as DNA, the CDR3 is TGTGCCAGCAGCCCGTGGACAGGGAGCGACGAGCAGTACTTC.

The chain employs TRBV7-6 and TRBJ2-7; TRBD1 agrees at 7 bases. J was trimmed by 1 base and V by 1 base; bases with no gene match: 4. Germline lookup yields CDR1 SGHVS and CDR2 FNYEAQ. The CDR3 sequence is 15 residues long. The CDR3 nucleotides are TGTGCCAGCAGCTTAGTCCGACAGGGTTCCTACGAGCAGTACTTC. Its translation is CASSLVRQGSYEQYF. The variable domain in full, completed from reference TRBV7-6 and TRBJ2-7, reads GAGVSQSPRYKVTKRGQDVALRCDPISGHVSLYWYRQALGQGPEFLTYFNYEAQQDKSGLPNDRFSAERPEGSISTLTIQRTEQRDSAMYRCASSLVRQGSYEQYFGPGTRLTVT.

The chain carries TRBV28 and TRBJ2-5, with 8 bases identical to TRBD2. The J segment lost 3 bases and the V segment lost 5 bases, leaving 5 bases of the junction unmatched. CDR3 size: 14 residues. The germline CDR1 and CDR2 sequences are MDHEN and SYDVKM. The CDR3 DNA reads TGTGCCAGCAGTACGCCAGCGGGGGAAGAGACCCAGTACTTC. It yields the protein CASSTPAGEETQYF. The full variable domain, rest sourced from reference TRBV28 and TRBJ2-5, is DVKVTQSSRYLVKRTGEKVFLECVQDMDHENMFWYRQDPGLGLRLIYFSYDVKMKEKGDIPEGYSVSREKKERFSLILESASTNQTSMYLCASSTPAGEETQYFGPGTRLLVL.

The V and J genes are TRBV27 and TRBJ2-6; 13 positions agree with TRBD2. CDR3 length: 19 amino acids. Germline CDR1 reads MNHEY; CDR2 reads SMNVEV (reference sequence). V shed 4 bases, J shed 0 bases, and the junction held 6 bases outside the gene matches. In DNA, the CDR3 is TGTGCCAGCAGTTCCTGGACTAGCGGGGGTAGCTCTGGGGCCAACGTCCTGACTTTC. Its translation: CASSSWTSGGSSGANVLTF.

The V gene is TRBV11-3, the J gene TRBJ2-1, with 8 bases that match TRBD1. The germline V gene encodes CDR1 SGHNT and CDR2 YENEEA. Trimming took 5 bases from V and 7 from J; bases not matched to a gene: 10. The CDR3 sequence is 15 residues long. CDR3 nucleotide sequence: TGTGCCAGCAGCCTGGGACAGGACTCCTCGAATGAGCAGTTCTTC. Its translation: CASSLGQDSSNEQFF. Full variable domain (rest looked up from reference TRBV11-3 and TRBJ2-1): EAGVVQSPRYKIIEKKQPVAFWCNPISGHNTLYWYLQNLGQGPELLIRYENEEAVDDSQLPKDRFSAERLKGVDSTLKIQPAELGDSAVYLCASSLGQDSSNEQFFGPGTRLTVL.

The rearrangement links TRBV15 to TRBJ1-1; D is unresolved. The CDR3 loop spans 15 amino acids. Germline values: CDR1 LNHNV, CDR2 YYDKDF (reference sequence). V was trimmed by 1 base and J by 5 bases, leaving 14 bases between them. CDR3 amino acids: CATSRGGLLRTEAFF. The CDR3 coding sequence is TGTGCCACCAGCAGAGGAGGGCTTTTAAGAACTGAAGCTTTCTTT. Using reference TRBV15 and TRBJ1-1 for the parts outside the CDR3, the full variable domain is DAMVIQNPRYQVTQFGKPVTLSCSQTLNHNVMYWYQQKSSQAPKLLFHYYDKDFNNEADTPDNFQSRRPNTSFCFLDIRSPGLGDTAMYLCATSRGGLLRTEAFFGQGTRLTVV.

This chain uses TRBV10-2 with TRBJ2-7, with TRBD1 matching over 7 bases. The V and J ends lost 4 bases and 1 base, in that order; junction bases with no gene match: 10. Germline assignment: CDR1 WSHSY and CDR2 SAAADI. The CDR3 runs to 16 residues. As DNA, the CDR3 is TGCGCCAGCAGTGCTTACAGGGGCCAAAAGTCCTACGAGCAGTACTTC. It specifies CASSAYRGQKSYEQYF.

This clone has just a few counts. This sequence joins TRBV2 and TRBJ2-1; 9 nucleotides match TRBD2. The germline gives CDR1 SNHLY, CDR2 FYNNEI. J lost 0 bases, V lost 4 bases, and 16 bases had no gene match. The CDR3 spans 20 residues. The CDR3 DNA is TGTGCCAGCAGTGCGGAGGCGGGAGGGTCCTCAGCTAGCTCCTACAATGAGCAGTTCTTC. Amino acid sequence: CASSAEAGGSSASSYNEQFF.

V is TRBV19 and J is TRBJ2-2; 12 nucleotides agree with TRBD2. V shed 2 bases, J shed 2 bases, and the junction held 3 bases outside the gene matches. The CDR3 is 17 amino acids. CDR1 is LNHDA, CDR2 SQIVND, per germline (reference sequence). The CDR3 reads CASSILAGGFNTGELFF. DNA of the CDR3: TGTGCCAGTAGTATACTAGCGGGGGGGTTCAACACCGGGGAGCTGTTTTTT.

The rearrangement joins TRBV5-5 to TRBJ1-1; D gene unclear. Germline V CDR1 and CDR2: SGHKS, YYEKEE (reference sequence). V was trimmed by 3 bases and J by 1 base, leaving 13 bases between them. The CDR3 has 15 amino acids. The CDR3 nucleotides read TGTGCCAGCAGCTCCGATCGGGTTCCGAACACTGAAGCTTTCTTT. It codes for CASSSDRVPNTEAFF.

The chain uses TRBV3-1 (or the pseudogene TRBV3-2) and TRBJ2-1; the D is unclear. Trimming cost V 6 bases and J 4 bases, with 4 bases left between them. The CDR3 runs 11 residues. Germline-derived CDR1 and CDR2 are LGHDT and YNNKEL (reference sequence). The CDR3 nucleotides are TGTGCCAGCAGGAGATACAATGAGCAGTTCTTC. Amino acids: CASRRYNEQFF.

The chain joins TRBV3-1 (or the pseudogene TRBV3-2) to TRBJ2-5; D is perhaps TRBD2 (6 bases). CDR3 length equals 16 residues. CDR1 and CDR2 from the germline V gene are LGHDT and YNNKEL (reference sequence). V was clipped by 1 base and J by 9 bases, with 21 bases between them. The CDR3 here is CASSQGATSNPGAQYF. CDR3 nucleotide sequence: TGTGCCAGCAGCCAAGGGGCAACTAGCAACCCTGGGGCCCAGTACTTC.

The gene calls are TRBV6-2 or TRBV6-3 and TRBJ2-3; 8 nucleotides agree with TRBD2. Looked up from germline, CDR1 is MNHEY and CDR2 is SVGEGT. The V and J ends lost 6 bases and 4 bases, in that order; junction bases with no gene match: 3. The CDR3 length is 13 residues. The DNA of the CDR3 is TGTGCCAGCAGCCGCGGGGGGCCAGATACGCAGTATTTT. Amino acids: CASSRGGPDTQYF.

CDR3: CAWSVGQNQPQHF. In nucleotides, the CDR3 is TGTGCCTGGAGTGTGGGGCAGAATCAGCCCCAGCATTTT. The chain links TRBV30 to TRBJ1-5; maybe TRBD1 (5 bases). The CDR3 is 13 residues long. V was clipped by 0 bases and J by 4 bases, with 7 bases between them. In germline, CDR1 is GTSNPN, CDR2 SVGIG (reference sequence).

The rearrangement links TRBV19 to TRBJ2-3, with 9 bases aligning to TRBD2. The CDR3 consists of 18 residues. The germline gives CDR1 LNHDA, CDR2 SQIVND (reference sequence). J lost 2 bases, V lost 3 bases, and 12 bases had no gene match. CDR3 in amino acids: CASSIPREVAGVTDTQYF. The CDR3 DNA follows: TGTGCCAGTAGTATCCCCAGGGAGGTAGCGGGGGTCACAGATACGCAGTATTTT.

This chain uses TRBV28 with TRBJ2-7; D is uncertain. Germline CDR1 is MDHEN and CDR2 is SYDVKM. V was cut by 5 bases and J by 1 base, with 12 bases left in between. The CDR3 totals 14 residues. This chain's CDR3 is CASSPLHRSYEQYF. DNA for the CDR3: TGTGCCAGCAGTCCCCTTCACAGATCCTACGAGCAGTACTTC.

The chain is built from TRBV7-8 and TRBJ2-2; 8 nucleotides agree with TRBD2. Losses at the gene ends were 5 bases for V and 4 bases for J; bases not matched to a gene: 12. The CDR3 contains 17 residues. Germline V lookup: CDR1 SGHVS, CDR2 FQNEAQ. CDR3 in DNA: TGTGCCAGCAGCCATTCACGAGCGGGGGCCTCCACCGGGGAGCTGTTTTTT. It yields the protein CASSHSRAGASTGELFF.

This clone has just one count. The chain has TRBV9 and TRBJ2-2; D possibly corresponds to TRBD2 (5 bases). V was shortened by 0 bases and J by 4 bases, with 19 bases between the two germline ends. Germline values: CDR1 SGDLS, CDR2 YYNGEE. The CDR3 extends over 18 amino acids. In DNA form, the CDR3 reads TGTGCCAGCAGCGTAGCTCGGGGAGTCGGACCTGGCACCGGGGAGCTGTTTTTT. Its protein product is CASSVARGVGPGTGELFF.

This chain connects TRBV7-9 to TRBJ1-2; a possible D gene is TRBD1 (6 bases). The CDR3 runs to 14 residues. V was pared by 5 bases and J by 1 base, with 11 bases between. CDR1 is SEHNR and CDR2 is FQNEAQ in the germline V gene (reference sequence). The CDR3 DNA follows: TGTGCCAGCAGCGAATGGGGGCTTAACTATGGCTACACCTTC. Translation gives CASSEWGLNYGYTF.

The chain has TRBV11-2 and TRBJ2-5; TRBD1 might be the D (5 bases). Germline V gene data show CDR1 as SGHAT and CDR2 as FQNNGV. The CDR3 runs to 16 residues. The ends were cut back, 3 bases at V and 2 bases at J, with 16 bases in the middle. DNA for the CDR3: TGTGCCAGCAGCTTCCTTACAGGCTTGGTGCAAGAGACCCAGTACTTC. Translation gives CASSFLTGLVQETQYF.

The chain recombines TRBV5-4 with TRBJ1-4, with D possibly matching TRBD1 (6 bases). This CDR3 has 12 residues. V was cut by 5 bases and J by 8 bases, with 10 bases left in between. Germline CDR1 SGHNT, CDR2 YYREEE (reference sequence). The chain's CDR3 is CASSNTGEKLFF. The CDR3 DNA reads as TGTGCCAGCAGTAATACAGGGGAAAAACTGTTTTTT.

J is TRBJ1-2 and V is TRBV18; D possibly corresponds to TRBD1 (6 bases). The V gene lost 6 bases and the J gene lost 3 bases, with 11 bases spanning the gap. The CDR3 consists of 13 residues. Germline values: CDR1 KGHSH, CDR2 LQKENI. The CDR3 nucleotides read TGTGCCAGCTCCCGGGGGGCTGACTATGGCTACACCTTC. Translated: CASSRGADYGYTF.

This clone has only a few counts. The chain has TRBV19 and TRBJ1-5; D gene ambiguous. The length of the CDR3 is 14 residues. Trimming removed 5 bases at V and 9 bases at J, with 17 bases between. Germline assignment: CDR1 LNHDA and CDR2 SQIVND (reference sequence). The CDR3 here is CASSAGRGGWPQHF. The CDR3 DNA sequence: TGTGCCAGTAGTGCAGGACGGGGAGGATGGCCCCAGCATTTT.